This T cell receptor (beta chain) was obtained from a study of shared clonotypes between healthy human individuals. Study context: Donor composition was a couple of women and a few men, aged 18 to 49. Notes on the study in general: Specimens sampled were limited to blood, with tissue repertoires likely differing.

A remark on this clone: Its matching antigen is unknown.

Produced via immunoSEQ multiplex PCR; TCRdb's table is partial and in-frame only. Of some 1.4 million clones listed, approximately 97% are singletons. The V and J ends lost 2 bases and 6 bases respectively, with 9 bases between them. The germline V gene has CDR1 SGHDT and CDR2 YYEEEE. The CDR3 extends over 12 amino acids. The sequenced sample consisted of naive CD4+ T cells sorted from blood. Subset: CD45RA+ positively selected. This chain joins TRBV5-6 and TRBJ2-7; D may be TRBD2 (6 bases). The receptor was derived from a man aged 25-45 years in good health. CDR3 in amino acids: CASSLWRGEQYF. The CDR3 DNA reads TGTGCCAGCAGCTTATGGAGGGGCGAGCAGTACTTC.